This entry concerns a single T cell receptor beta chain. What it recognizes is unknown. The sample comes from a study of cytomegalovirus exposure and HLA in healthy donors. Points from the study as a whole: Later analysis associated a missense DCLRE1C variant with TCR beta V- and J-gene trimming. Analyses of presence/absence relied on an assumption of roughly uniform sequencing depth across donors. Common viral pathogens seemed, in a later analysis, to connect with several of the most significant clusters.

The PCR employed 60 Vbeta primers together with 13 Jbeta primers. Produced via immunoSEQ multiplex PCR; TCRdb's table is partial and in-frame only. The table has 90,000 to 95,000 clones, around 78% seen once. Sequencing was done on a sample of PBMCs. The receptor comes from a male donor in good health and CMV-seropositive.

CDR3 in amino acids: CASSLGRVWTEAFF. The CDR3 bases are TGTGCCAGCAGTTTGGGGAGGGTTTGGACTGAAGCTTTCTTT. The chain couples TRBV28 to TRBJ1-1; D gene unclear. Germline CDR1 MDHEN, CDR2 SYDVKM. The CDR3 is 14 amino acids. With 3 bases removed from V and 5 bases from J, the gap between germline ends came to 13 bases.